The TCR beta chain under discussion was sequenced for a study of control samples from healthy donors and cancer patients. CDR3 length equals 13 residues. V lost 3 bases to trimming and J lost 10 bases, with 13 bases between them. Method: immunoSEQ multiplex PCR; TCRdb's copy keeps in-frame clones and lacks some. The sample shows tens of thousands of clones, about 95% of them seen only once. The chain links TRBV12-3 or TRBV12-4 to TRBJ2-1, with D possibly TRBD2 on 5 matching bases. Input material: blood. This TCR derives from a woman in her 30s in good health. CDR3 region: CASSFTRTGEQFF. The DNA of the CDR3 is TGTGCCAGCAGTTTCACTAGGACGGGGGAGCAGTTCTTC.